This TCR beta chain was captured in a study of blood T cells in healthy people across ages. Study-wide findings and caveats: More naive CD4+ cells and higher diversity were found in long-lived than in aged donors.

Concerning this clonotype: Its antigen is not known.

Combining a sample-barcoded 5' primer with a J-beta primer mix, a second PCR ran for about 7 to 11 cycles. MiXCR was run by TCRdb on the 5' RACE reads, yielding one entry per CDR3 protein. Altogether 500,000 to 600,000 distinct CDR3 sequences are present, 25% to 30% being singletons, with the ten largest covering less than 20%. Caucasian individuals from Russia who were healthy and aged roughly 6 to 100 acted as donors. At least 6 million PBMCs were isolated per sample. This CDR3 spans 14 amino acids. With V trimmed by 3 bases and J by 7 bases, 7 bases remained unmatched. Per germline, CDR1 MNHNS and CDR2 SASEGT.

This rearrangement joins TRBV6-1 to TRBJ1-2, with 8 bases identical to TRBD1. Sequencing used blood. This clonotype was sampled from a woman between 65 and 79 years old in good health. Written as DNA, the CDR3 is TGTGCCAGCAGTGATGGACAGGGTTTTGGTGGCTACACCTTC. It yields the protein CASSDGQGFGGYTF.